This TCR beta chain came from a study of OX40 agonist ivuxolimab in advanced cancers. The repertoire was sequenced with immunoSEQ multiplex PCR; TCRdb's copy has only in-frame clones and lacks some. The sample holds 70,000 to 75,000 clones; roughly 88% are singletons and the top ten take 2.5% to 3.5%. This clone was seen a few times. The CDR3 is made up of 15 amino acids. The V and J ends lost 0 bases and 5 bases respectively, with 12 bases between them. CDR1 is SGHRS, CDR2 YFSETQ, per germline. The rearrangement uses TRBV5-1 and TRBJ1-5; D uncertain. This receptor was taken from an adult with an advanced solid tumor such as melanoma, head and neck, liver or kidney cancer. The sample consisted of CD4+ or CD8+ T cells sorted from blood, taken in a trial of the OX40 agonist ivuxolimab. In nucleotides, the CDR3 is TGCGCCAGCAGCTTGGACGGAACCGACTATCAGCCCCAGCATTTT. Translating gives CASSLDGTDYQPQHF.